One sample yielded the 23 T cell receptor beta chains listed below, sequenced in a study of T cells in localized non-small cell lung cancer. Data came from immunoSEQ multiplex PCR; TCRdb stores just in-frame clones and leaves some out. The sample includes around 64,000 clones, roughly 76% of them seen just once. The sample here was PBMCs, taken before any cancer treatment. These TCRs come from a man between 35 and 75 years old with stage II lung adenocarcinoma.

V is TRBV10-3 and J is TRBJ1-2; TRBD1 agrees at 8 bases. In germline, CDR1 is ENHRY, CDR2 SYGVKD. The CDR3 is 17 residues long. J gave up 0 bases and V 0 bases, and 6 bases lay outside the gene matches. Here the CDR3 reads CAISESGDRRANYGYTF. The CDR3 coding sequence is TGTGCCATCAGTGAGTCAGGGGACAGGAGAGCTAACTATGGCTACACCTTC.

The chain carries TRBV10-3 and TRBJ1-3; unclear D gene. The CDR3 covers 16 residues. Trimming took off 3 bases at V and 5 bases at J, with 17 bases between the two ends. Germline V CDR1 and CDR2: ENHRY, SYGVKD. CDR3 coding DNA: TGTGCCATCAGTGAAGGGCCCACCGTGGGGAGAAACACCATATATTTT. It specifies CAISEGPTVGRNTIYF.

This CDR3 is CASSGYGREYTGELFF. CDR3 coding DNA: TGCGCCAGCAGCGGATACGGACGGGAATACACCGGGGAGCTGTTTTTT. The J gene is TRBJ2-2, the V gene TRBV4-1; possible D gene TRBD2, 5 bases. CDR1 is MGHRA and CDR2 is YSYEKL in the germline V gene. The V gene lost 5 bases and the J gene lost 3 bases, with 16 bases spanning the gap. The CDR3 is 16 residues long.

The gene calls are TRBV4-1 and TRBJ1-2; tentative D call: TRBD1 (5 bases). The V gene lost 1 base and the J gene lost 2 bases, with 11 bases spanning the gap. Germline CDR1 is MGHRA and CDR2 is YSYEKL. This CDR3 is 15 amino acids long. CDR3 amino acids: CASSQARGSNYGYTF. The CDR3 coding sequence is TGCGCCAGCAGCCAAGCAAGGGGTTCCAACTATGGCTACACCTTC.

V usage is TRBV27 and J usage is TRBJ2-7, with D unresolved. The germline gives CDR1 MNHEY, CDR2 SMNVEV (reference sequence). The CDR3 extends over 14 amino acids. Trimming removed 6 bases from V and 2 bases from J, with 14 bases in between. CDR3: CASSRDSKTYEQYF. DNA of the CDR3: TGTGCCAGCAGCCGAGACTCGAAAACCTACGAGCAGTACTTC.

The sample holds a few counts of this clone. This CDR3 is CASSQAPRTNEQFF. CDR3 bases: TGCGCCAGCAGCCAAGCCCCTAGAACCAATGAGCAGTTCTTC. The J gene is TRBJ2-1, the V gene TRBV4-1; D is undetermined. CDR1 is MGHRA, CDR2 YSYEKL, per germline. This CDR3 contains 14 residues. V was pared by 1 base and J by 6 bases, with 10 bases between.

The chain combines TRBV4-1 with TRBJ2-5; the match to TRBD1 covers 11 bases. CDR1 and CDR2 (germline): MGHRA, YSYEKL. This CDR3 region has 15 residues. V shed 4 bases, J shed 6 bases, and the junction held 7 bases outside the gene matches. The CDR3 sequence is CASSLGTGGGKTQYF. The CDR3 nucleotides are TGCGCCAGCAGCCTAGGGACAGGGGGAGGGAAGACCCAGTACTTC.

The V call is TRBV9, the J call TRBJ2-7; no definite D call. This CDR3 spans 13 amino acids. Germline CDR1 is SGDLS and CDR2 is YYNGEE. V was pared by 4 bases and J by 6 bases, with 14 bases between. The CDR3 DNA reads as TGTGCCAGCAGCCCCTCGTTGGCTGGCGAGCAGTACTTC. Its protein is CASSPSLAGEQYF.

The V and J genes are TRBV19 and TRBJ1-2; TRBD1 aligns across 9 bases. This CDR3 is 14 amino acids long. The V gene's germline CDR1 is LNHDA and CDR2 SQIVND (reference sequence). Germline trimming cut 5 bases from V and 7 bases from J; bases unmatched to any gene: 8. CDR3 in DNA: TGTGCCAGTAGTGTACAGGGGGCAGGACGTGGCTACACCTTC. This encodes CASSVQGAGRGYTF.

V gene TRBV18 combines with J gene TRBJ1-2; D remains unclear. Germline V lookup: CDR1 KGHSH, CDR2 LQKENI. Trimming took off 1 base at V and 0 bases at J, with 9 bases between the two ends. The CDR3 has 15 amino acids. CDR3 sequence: CASSPRQLSNYGYTF. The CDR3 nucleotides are TGTGCCAGCTCACCACGACAATTATCTAACTATGGCTACACCTTC.

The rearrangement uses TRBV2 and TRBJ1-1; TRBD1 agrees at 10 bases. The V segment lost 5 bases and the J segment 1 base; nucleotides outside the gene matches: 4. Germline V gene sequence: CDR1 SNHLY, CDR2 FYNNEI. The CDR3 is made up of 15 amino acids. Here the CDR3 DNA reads TGTGCCAGCAGTCGGGACAGGGGATGGAACACTGAAGCTTTCTTT. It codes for CASSRDRGWNTEAFF.

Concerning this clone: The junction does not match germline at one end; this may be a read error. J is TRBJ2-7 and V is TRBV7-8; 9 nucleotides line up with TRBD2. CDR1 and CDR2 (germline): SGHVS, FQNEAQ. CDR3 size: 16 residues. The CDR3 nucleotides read TGTGCCAGCAGCCTAGCGGGAAACCCGAGCTCCTACGAGCAGTACTTC. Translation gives CASSLAGNPSSYEQYF.

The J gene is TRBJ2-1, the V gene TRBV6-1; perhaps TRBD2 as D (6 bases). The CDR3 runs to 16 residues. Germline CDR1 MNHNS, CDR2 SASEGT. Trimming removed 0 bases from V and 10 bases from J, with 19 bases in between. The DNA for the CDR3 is TGTGCCAGCAGTGAAGCGATAGCGGAAGGGACCTCGGAGCAGTTCTTC. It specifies CASSEAIAEGTSEQFF.

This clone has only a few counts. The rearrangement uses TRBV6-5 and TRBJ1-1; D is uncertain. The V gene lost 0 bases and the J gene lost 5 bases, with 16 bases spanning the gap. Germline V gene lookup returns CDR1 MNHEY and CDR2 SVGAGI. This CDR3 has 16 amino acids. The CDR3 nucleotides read TGTGCCAGCAGTTACTCGAATCGGGGAAAAGGGACTGAAGCTTTCTTT. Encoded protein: CASSYSNRGKGTEAFF.

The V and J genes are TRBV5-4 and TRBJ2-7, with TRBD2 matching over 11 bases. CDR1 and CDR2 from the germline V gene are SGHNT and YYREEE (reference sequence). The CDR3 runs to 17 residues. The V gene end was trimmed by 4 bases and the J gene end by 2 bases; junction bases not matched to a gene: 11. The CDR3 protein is CASSHYGTSGGAYEQYF. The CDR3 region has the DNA TGTGCCAGCAGCCACTATGGGACTAGCGGAGGGGCCTACGAGCAGTACTTC.

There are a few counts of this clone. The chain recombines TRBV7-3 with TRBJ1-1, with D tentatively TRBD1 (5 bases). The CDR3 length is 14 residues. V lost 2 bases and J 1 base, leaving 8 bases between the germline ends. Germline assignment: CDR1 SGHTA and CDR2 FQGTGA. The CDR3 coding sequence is TGTGCCAGCAGCTTAGAGGGGACGAACACTGAAGCTTTCTTT. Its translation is CASSLEGTNTEAFF.

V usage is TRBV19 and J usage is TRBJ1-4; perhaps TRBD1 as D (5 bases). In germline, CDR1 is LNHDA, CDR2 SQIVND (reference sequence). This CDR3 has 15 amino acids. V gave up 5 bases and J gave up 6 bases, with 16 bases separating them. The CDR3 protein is CASSLPTGFDEKLFF. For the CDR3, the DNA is TGTGCCAGTAGTCTGCCTACAGGATTCGATGAAAAACTGTTTTTT.

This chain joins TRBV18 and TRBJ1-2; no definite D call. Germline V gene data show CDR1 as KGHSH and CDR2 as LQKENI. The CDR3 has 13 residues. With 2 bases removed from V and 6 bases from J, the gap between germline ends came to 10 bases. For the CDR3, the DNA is TGTGCCAGCTCACCAATGGAAGCAGATGGCTACACCTTC. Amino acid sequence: CASSPMEADGYTF.

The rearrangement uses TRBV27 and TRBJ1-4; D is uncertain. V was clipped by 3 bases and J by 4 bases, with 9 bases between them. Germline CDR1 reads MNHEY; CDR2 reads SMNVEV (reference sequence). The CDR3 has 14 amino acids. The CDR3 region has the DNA TGTGCCAGCAGTTTTGGAGGGCTTAATGAAAAACTGTTTTTT. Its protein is CASSFGGLNEKLFF.

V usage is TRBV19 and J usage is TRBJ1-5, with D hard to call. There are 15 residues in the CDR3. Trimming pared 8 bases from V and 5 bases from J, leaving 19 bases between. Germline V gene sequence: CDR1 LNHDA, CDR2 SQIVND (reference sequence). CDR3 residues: CASARSRQADQPQHF. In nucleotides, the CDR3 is TGTGCCAGTGCGCGTTCCAGGCAGGCGGATCAGCCCCAGCATTTT.

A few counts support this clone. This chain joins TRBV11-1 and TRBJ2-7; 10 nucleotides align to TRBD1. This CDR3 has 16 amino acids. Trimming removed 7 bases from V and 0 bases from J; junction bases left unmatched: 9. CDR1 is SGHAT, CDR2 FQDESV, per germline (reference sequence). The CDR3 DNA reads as TGTGCCAGCAACGACCCCGGACAGGGGGTCTCCTACGAGCAGTACTTC. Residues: CASNDPGQGVSYEQYF.

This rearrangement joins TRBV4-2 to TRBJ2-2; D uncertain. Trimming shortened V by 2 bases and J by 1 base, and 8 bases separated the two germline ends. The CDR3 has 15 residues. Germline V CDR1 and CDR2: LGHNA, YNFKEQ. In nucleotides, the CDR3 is TGTGCCAGCAGCCAACCGAAGGGGAACACCGGGGAGCTGTTTTTT. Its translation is CASSQPKGNTGELFF.

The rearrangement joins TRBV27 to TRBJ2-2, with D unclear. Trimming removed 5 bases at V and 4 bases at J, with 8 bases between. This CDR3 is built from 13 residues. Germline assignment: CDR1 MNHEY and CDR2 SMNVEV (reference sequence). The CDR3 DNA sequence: TGTGCCAGCAGTCCGGGCCTCACCGGGGAGCTGTTTTTT. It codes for CASSPGLTGELFF.